Below are 28 T cell receptor beta chains sequenced from a single sample in a study of CD8+ T cells in alopecia areata. cDNA serving as the sequencing template came from extracted, reverse transcribed RNA. Only in-frame clones appear in the TCRdb table, and some are missing; sequencing was by immunoSEQ multiplex PCR. The table shows about 220,000 clones, with roughly 56% occurring only once. Treatment of the sample: oral pan-JAK inhibitor, 5-10 mg twice daily. The source material was CD4+ T cells sorted from blood, sampled at week 4, from a patient treated with tofacitinib. The origin of the receptors is a human donor with alopecia areata.

The chain couples TRBV4-3 to TRBJ1-6, with D possibly matching TRBD1 (6 bases). The CDR3 runs to 14 residues. Between the trimmed V and J ends, which lost 5 bases and 7 bases, there was a span of 12 bases. Germline V gives CDR1 LGHNA, CDR2 YSLEER. In DNA form, the CDR3 reads TGCGCCAGCAGCTTTGGTCAGGGGAATTCACCCCTCCACTTT. It is translated as CASSFGQGNSPLHF.

The chain carries TRBV2 and TRBJ2-3; TRBD1 agrees at 8 bases. V lost 2 bases and J lost 4; bases outside the gene matches: 2. This CDR3 has 14 residues. CDR1 is SNHLY and CDR2 is FYNNEI in the germline V gene. The CDR3 coding sequence is TGTGCCAGCAGTGAACAGGGGGCCGCAGATACGCAGTATTTT. Translation gives CASSEQGAADTQYF.

This clone was detected only a few times. The J gene is TRBJ1-1, the V gene TRBV5-1; D is unresolved. Looked up from germline, CDR1 is SGHRS and CDR2 is YFSETQ. The CDR3 is 14 residues long. The V and J ends lost 0 bases and 1 base respectively, with 7 bases between them. CDR3 DNA: TGCGCCAGCAGCTTGGAGGCGCGGAACACTGAAGCTTTCTTT. Protein: CASSLEARNTEAFF.

This clone was recorded once. This rearrangement joins TRBV7-2 to TRBJ1-1; D not resolved. Trimming took off 5 bases at V and 1 base at J, with 14 bases between the two ends. The germline V gene has CDR1 SGHTA and CDR2 FQGNSA. This CDR3 has 15 residues. In DNA, the CDR3 is TGTGCCAGCAGCACGGACCCTACCCGGAACACTGAAGCTTTCTTT. It translates to CASSTDPTRNTEAFF.

The rearrangement uses TRBV10-3 and TRBJ2-7; 7 nucleotides agree with TRBD2. This CDR3 has 12 residues. Germline CDR1 reads ENHRY; CDR2 reads SYGVKD. Trimming removed 2 bases from V and 6 bases from J; junction bases left unmatched: 1. DNA for the CDR3: TGTGCCATCAGTGAGGCTAGCGGCGAGCAGTACTTC. It specifies CAISEASGEQYF.

The rearrangement links TRBV29-1 to TRBJ1-2, with D possibly matching TRBD1 (5 bases). This CDR3 has 15 amino acids. The ends were cut back, 6 bases at V and 2 bases at J, with 19 bases in the middle. Germline assignment: CDR1 SQVTM and CDR2 ANQGSEA. The CDR3 here is CSVTDENAGNYGYTF. CDR3 sequence (DNA): TGCAGCGTGACAGACGAAAACGCTGGCAACTATGGCTACACCTTC. Filled out from reference TRBV29-1 and TRBJ1-2, the complete variable domain reads SAVISQKPSRDICQRGTSLTIQCQVDSQVTMMFWYRQQPGQSLTLIATANQGSEATYESGFVIDKFPISRPNLTFSTLTVSNMSPEDSSIYLCSVTDENAGNYGYTFGSGTRLTVV.

This chain uses TRBV20-1 with TRBJ2-1, with D unclear. Germline values: CDR1 DFQATT, CDR2 SNEGSKA (reference sequence). Deletions cut 5 bases from V and 4 bases from J, with 3 bases between. This CDR3 has 10 amino acids. In DNA form, the CDR3 reads TGCAGTGCTTTTTACAATGAGCAGTTCTTC. Amino acid sequence: CSAFYNEQFF.

The chain uses TRBV29-1 and TRBJ1-1, with D perhaps matching TRBD1 (6 bases). Germline CDR1 SQVTM, CDR2 ANQGSEA. This CDR3 has 13 amino acids. V was trimmed by 6 bases and J by 3 bases, leaving 14 bases between them. CDR3 DNA sequence: TGCAGCGTGGGGGGCAGGGCGCACACTGAAGCTTTCTTT. As protein: CSVGGRAHTEAFF. The whole variable domain, remainder taken from reference TRBV29-1 and TRBJ1-1, is SAVISQKPSRDICQRGTSLTIQCQVDSQVTMMFWYRQQPGQSLTLIATANQGSEATYESGFVIDKFPISRPNLTFSTLTVSNMSPEDSSIYLCSVGGRAHTEAFFGQGTRLTVV.

The V gene is TRBV9, the J gene TRBJ1-6; D is perhaps TRBD1 (6 bases). CDR3 size: 14 residues. V lost 1 base, J lost 8 bases, and 10 bases lay in between. Germline V gene sequence: CDR1 SGDLS, CDR2 YYNGEE. The CDR3 loop is CASSVTGNDSPLHF. CDR3 DNA: TGTGCCAGCAGCGTAACAGGGAACGATTCACCCCTCCACTTT.

The rearrangement joins TRBV29-1 to TRBJ2-1, with 7 nucleotides matching TRBD1. Germline V gene data show CDR1 as SQVTM and CDR2 as ANQGSEA. J lost 9 bases, V lost 4 bases, and 12 bases had no gene match. This CDR3 is 14 amino acids long. For the CDR3, the DNA is TGCAGCGTTGTTTCGCGTGACAGGGATGGTGAGCAGTTCTTC. It codes for CSVVSRDRDGEQFF.

The J gene is TRBJ2-5, the V gene TRBV7-9; D might be TRBD2 (6 bases). Germline lookup yields CDR1 SEHNR and CDR2 FQNEAQ (reference sequence). V was shortened by 1 base and J by 5 bases, with 17 bases between the two germline ends. CDR3 length: 16 amino acids. The CDR3 DNA sequence: TGTGCCAGCAGCTTAGAGGAGAGACGGAGGGTGGAGACCCAGTACTTC. It translates to CASSLEERRRVETQYF. The complete variable domain, with remaining parts taken from reference TRBV7-9 and TRBJ2-5, reads DTGVSQNPRHKITKRGQNVTFRCDPISEHNRLYWYRQTLGQGPEFLTYFQNEAQLEKSRLLSDRFSAERPKGSFSTLEIQRTEQGDSAMYLCASSLEERRRVETQYFGPGTRLLVL.

This clone was seen more than once but under ten times. In DNA, the CDR3 is TGCGCCAGCAGCCAAGATCCCCAGGGTACTACTGAAGCTTTCTTT. This encodes CASSQDPQGTTEAFF. The V call is TRBV4-3, the J call TRBJ1-1, with D tentatively TRBD1 (5 bases). This CDR3 has 15 residues. Germline V gene data show CDR1 as LGHNA and CDR2 as YSLEER. The V end lost 0 bases, the J end lost 5 bases, and 13 bases lay between the germline ends.

V gene TRBV5-1 combines with J gene TRBJ2-7; D gene unclear. V was cut by 3 bases and J by 2 bases, with 6 bases left in between. This CDR3 is built from 12 residues. The V gene's germline CDR1 is SGHRS and CDR2 YFSETQ. The CDR3 protein is CASSSQTYEQYF. The CDR3 region has the DNA TGCGCCAGCAGCTCTCAGACCTACGAGCAGTACTTC.

This clone was picked up a small number of times. This chain connects TRBV7-2 to TRBJ1-6; D gene uncertain. Germline CDR1 reads SGHTA; CDR2 reads FQGNSA. The CDR3 loop spans 15 amino acids. Trimming took off 1 base at V and 6 bases at J, with 10 bases between the two ends. CDR3 DNA sequence: TGTGCCAGCAGCTTAGGGGTATTGGGTAATTCACCCCTCCACTTT. Its protein product is CASSLGVLGNSPLHF.

The chain uses TRBV4-1 and TRBJ1-1, with 8 positions matching TRBD1. Germline V gene sequence: CDR1 MGHRA, CDR2 YSYEKL. The V segment lost 3 bases and the J segment 0 bases; nucleotides outside the gene matches: 9. This CDR3 comprises 17 residues. This CDR3 reads CASSQQRTGILNTEAFF. The CDR3, as DNA: TGCGCCAGCAGCCAGCAAAGGACAGGGATATTGAACACTGAAGCTTTCTTT.

In this sample, this clone turned up a few times. The genes are TRBV30 and TRBJ1-4; no definite D call. This CDR3 contains 13 residues. Germline V gives CDR1 GTSNPN, CDR2 SVGIG (reference sequence). The ends were cut back, 1 base at V and 8 bases at J, with 11 bases in the middle. CDR3 nucleotide sequence: TGTGCCTGGAGTGGGGGTTCCGCGGAAAAACTGTTTTTT. Translation gives CAWSGGSAEKLFF.

This sequence joins TRBV5-6 and TRBJ1-1; maybe TRBD1 (5 bases). From germline, CDR1 is SGHDT and CDR2 YYEEEE. Trimming removed 0 bases from V and 0 bases from J, with 9 bases in between. CDR3 length equals 15 residues. The CDR3 region has the DNA TGTGCCAGCAGCTTGGCAGTGGGGGTGAACACTGAAGCTTTCTTT. Residues: CASSLAVGVNTEAFF.

This clone was observed a few times. The chain uses TRBV10-3 and TRBJ2-3; D ambiguous. The length of the CDR3 is 14 residues. From germline, CDR1 is ENHRY and CDR2 SYGVKD. V was pared by 6 bases and J by 4 bases, with 14 bases between. The CDR3, as DNA: TGTGCCATCAGAGCCAATGGTCCCGCAGATACGCAGTATTTT. Protein: CAIRANGPADTQYF.

This rearrangement joins TRBV9 to TRBJ1-6, with D possibly matching TRBD1 (5 bases). CDR3 length: 14 amino acids. Germline CDR1 and CDR2: SGDLS and YYNGEE. The V gene lost 4 bases and the J gene lost 7 bases, with 12 bases spanning the gap. CDR3 protein: CASSPGPGNSPLHF. In DNA form, the CDR3 reads TGTGCCAGCAGCCCGGGACCAGGGAATTCACCCCTCCACTTT.

In this sample, this clone turned up a few times. The chain uses TRBV10-2 and TRBJ2-3, with D possibly matching TRBD2 (6 bases). Germline assignment: CDR1 WSHSY and CDR2 SAAADI. CDR3 length: 13 amino acids. V was shortened by 9 bases and J by 7 bases, with 17 bases between the two germline ends. The DNA for the CDR3 is TGCGCCAGTCATGAGGGCGGAGGGAATACGCAGTATTTT. Its translation is CASHEGGGNTQYF.

CDR3 nucleotide sequence: TGTGCCAGCAGTCACCCTCGGACAGGGGGTGAAAAACTGTTTTTT. It codes for CASSHPRTGGEKLFF. The chain links TRBV6-1 to TRBJ1-4; 10 bases match TRBD1. V trimming: 5 bases; J trimming: 7 bases; junction bases outside the gene matches: 7. The CDR3 contains 15 residues. Germline V gene data show CDR1 as MNHNS and CDR2 as SASEGT.

The chain links TRBV25-1 to TRBJ2-5; 8 bases fit TRBD1. Germline lookup yields CDR1 MGHDK and CDR2 SYGVNS. This CDR3 contains 14 residues. J was trimmed by 5 bases and V by 5 bases; bases with no gene match: 7. Here the CDR3 DNA reads TGTGCCAGCAGTCTCAGGGGGCCCGTGGAGACCCAGTACTTC. Residues: CASSLRGPVETQYF.

This clone was detected a few times. CDR3 region: CASSVQWGWEQYF. As DNA, the CDR3 is TGTGCCAGCAGTGTTCAGTGGGGATGGGAGCAGTACTTC. The chain uses TRBV28 and TRBJ2-7, with unresolved D. CDR3 length equals 13 residues. The germline V gene encodes CDR1 MDHEN and CDR2 SYDVKM. V gave up 5 bases and J gave up 7 bases, with 15 bases separating them.

The chain uses TRBV5-4 and TRBJ2-3; D might be TRBD2 (5 bases). This CDR3 has 13 amino acids. The germline V gene encodes CDR1 SGHNT and CDR2 YYREEE (reference sequence). With 7 bases removed from V and 1 base from J, the gap between germline ends came to 10 bases. CDR3 amino acids: CASGLRGTDTQYF. The CDR3 nucleotides read TGTGCCAGCGGACTTAGAGGCACAGATACGCAGTATTTT.

V and J are TRBV7-8 and TRBJ2-3; D is possibly TRBD2 (6 bases). The CDR3 extends over 14 amino acids. The V gene's germline CDR1 is SGHVS and CDR2 FQNEAQ. The V gene lost 5 bases and the J gene lost 7 bases, with 16 bases spanning the gap. The CDR3 nucleotides are TGTGCCAGCAGCCCAATGGGGGGTGAATATACGCAGTATTTT. As protein: CASSPMGGEYTQYF.

This clone came up a few times. The J gene is TRBJ2-7, the V gene TRBV6-5; 7 positions agree with TRBD1. Germline assignment: CDR1 MNHEY and CDR2 SVGAGI. CDR3 length: 15 amino acids. The V segment lost 5 bases and the J segment 0 bases; nucleotides outside the gene matches: 7. The DNA for the CDR3 is TGTGCCAGCAGTCCAAACAGGGGTAGCTCCTACGAGCAGTACTTC. Translation gives CASSPNRGSSYEQYF.

DNA for the CDR3: TGTGCCATCAGCGACGGACAGGCCTATGGCTACACCTTC. Residues: CAISDGQAYGYTF. J is TRBJ1-2 and V is TRBV10-3, with 7 positions matching TRBD1. With V trimmed by 6 bases and J by 4 bases, 5 bases remained unmatched. CDR3 length: 13 residues. Germline V gene data show CDR1 as ENHRY and CDR2 as SYGVKD.

V and J are TRBV5-6 and TRBJ1-4; maybe TRBD1 (5 bases). The V end was cut by 5 bases, the J end by 6 bases, with 14 bases between. The CDR3 runs to 14 residues. Germline values: CDR1 SGHDT, CDR2 YYEEEE. The CDR3 loop reads CASRERGLDEKLFF. In nucleotides, the CDR3 is TGTGCCAGCAGAGAAAGGGGTTTGGATGAAAAACTGTTTTTT.